These 27 T cell receptor beta chains share one sample of origin, sequenced in a study of response to subunit inactivated influenza vaccine. TCRdb fed the RT-PCR reads into MiXCR, producing one record per CDR3 protein. The sample records around 520,000 distinct CDR3 sequences, about 25% being singletons. The sample was CD4+ T cells sorted from PBMCs, taken 5 to 6 days after vaccination. The receptors shown here come from a man in his forties or fifties who received an inactivated influenza vaccine.

This clonotype was seen once. The V and J genes are TRBV2 and TRBJ2-7; perhaps TRBD1 as D (6 bases). V lost 4 bases and J lost 4, with 17 bases in between. The CDR3 consists of 15 residues. Germline V gene lookup returns CDR1 SNHLY and CDR2 FYNNEI. The CDR3 DNA reads TGTGCCAGCAGTGCCAGTACAGGGTCCTGGTACGAGCAGTACTTC. Its protein is CASSASTGSWYEQYF.

This clonotype was seen a few times. The chain links TRBV7-9 to TRBJ2-1, with D tentatively TRBD1 (6 bases). There are 15 residues in the CDR3. Germline-derived CDR1 and CDR2 are SEHNR and FQNEAQ (reference sequence). The V end lost 5 bases, the J end lost 0 bases, and 11 bases lay between the germline ends. CDR3 in amino acids: CASSPRQDSYNEQFF. CDR3 bases: TGTGCCAGCAGCCCCCGACAGGACTCCTACAATGAGCAGTTCTTC.

This clonotype was found a few times. V gene TRBV7-8 combines with J gene TRBJ2-5, with D unresolved. Trimming cost V 5 bases and J 0 bases, with 4 bases left between them. The germline V gene has CDR1 SGHVS and CDR2 FQNEAQ. This CDR3 region has 12 residues. The CDR3 loop reads CASSKYQETQYF. The CDR3 nucleotides are TGTGCCAGCAGCAAGTACCAAGAGACCCAGTACTTC.

The chain has TRBV9 and TRBJ2-3; D unclear. This CDR3 has 14 residues. Trimming removed 7 bases from V and 2 bases from J, with 14 bases in between. Germline CDR1 SGDLS, CDR2 YYNGEE. As DNA, the CDR3 is TGTGCCAGCTCAATAGCATCCAACACAGATACGCAGTATTTT. This sequence encodes CASSIASNTDTQYF.

This clonotype was observed many times. J is TRBJ1-1 and V is TRBV29-1; TRBD1 is a possible D gene (5 bases). Per the germline V gene, CDR1 is SQVTM and CDR2 is ANQGSEA. The V end was cut by 2 bases, the J end by 1 base, with 8 bases between. The CDR3 is made up of 13 amino acids. DNA for the CDR3: TGCAGCGTTGAAAGACAGAAGAACACTGAAGCTTTCTTT. The encoded protein is CSVERQKNTEAFF.

This clonotype was observed a handful of times. The chain has TRBV12-3 or TRBV12-4 and TRBJ2-3, with 9 nucleotides matching TRBD2. Trimming at V came to 2 bases and at J to 3 bases, leaving 12 bases not matched to a gene. The CDR3 spans 18 residues. This CDR3 is CASSLSGQSGRYTDTQYF. In nucleotides, the CDR3 is TGTGCCAGCAGTTTATCAGGTCAGAGCGGGAGGTATACAGATACGCAGTATTTT.

There are a few counts of this clonotype. J is TRBJ1-5 and V is TRBV20-1, with D unclear. V lost 1 base to trimming and J lost 3 bases, with 7 bases between them. CDR1 and CDR2 from the germline V gene are DFQATT and SNEGSKA (reference sequence). This CDR3 region has 13 residues. CDR3 sequence (DNA): TGCAGTGCTAGAGTGGCAGTCAATCAGCCCCAGCATTTT. As protein: CSARVAVNQPQHF.

The chain joins TRBV28 to TRBJ1-2; D is perhaps TRBD1 (6 bases). Germline V gene data show CDR1 as MDHEN and CDR2 as SYDVKM. V lost 2 bases, J lost 8 bases, and 15 bases lay in between. The CDR3 runs to 14 residues. The CDR3 region is CASSLVLRGGGYTF. CDR3 bases: TGTGCCAGCAGTTTAGTCCTCAGGGGAGGCGGCTACACCTTC.

This chain links TRBV4-3 with TRBJ2-7, with TRBD2 matching 10 bases. Germline CDR1 reads LGHNA; CDR2 reads YSLEER. This CDR3 spans 16 amino acids. V dropped 0 bases and J dropped 8; count of bases not matched to a gene: 10. The CDR3 DNA reads as TGCGCCAGCAGCCAAGATATCTCCGGACTAGCGGTAAAGCAGTACTTC. Translating it yields CASSQDISGLAVKQYF.

This chain joins TRBV5-6 and TRBJ2-3, with a tentative D call TRBD2 (6 bases). Trimming left V 3 bases short and J 7 bases short, with 24 bases between. Germline loops: CDR1 SGHDT, CDR2 YYEEEE. This CDR3 is 17 amino acids long. This CDR3 reads CASSSQVSTLRGNTQYF. For the CDR3, the DNA is TGTGCCAGCAGCTCTCAGGTTTCAACTCTCCGGGGGAATACGCAGTATTTT.

The CDR3 protein is CASSQFMNGLAGAGELFF. In DNA form, the CDR3 reads TGCGCCAGCAGCCAGTTTATGAACGGACTAGCGGGAGCCGGGGAGCTGTTTTTT. The V gene is TRBV4-3, the J gene TRBJ2-2, with 13 bases aligning to TRBD2. The junction had 10 bases not matched to a gene; V was cut back by 3 bases and J by 6 bases. From germline, CDR1 is LGHNA and CDR2 YSLEER. CDR3 length: 18 amino acids.

The chain recombines TRBV18 with TRBJ2-1; 7 bases match TRBD2. The trim removed 3 bases at V and 3 bases at J, leaving 5 bases unmatched. The CDR3 extends over 15 amino acids. Germline-derived CDR1 and CDR2 are KGHSH and LQKENI. CDR3 sequence: CASSPGGRFYNEQFF. The DNA of the CDR3 is TGTGCCAGCTCACCGGGCGGGAGATTCTACAATGAGCAGTTCTTC.

This rearrangement joins TRBV7-9 to TRBJ1-2, with D uncertain. The germline V and J ends were trimmed by 5 bases and 1 base, with 8 bases remaining between them. CDR3 length: 13 amino acids. Looked up from germline, CDR1 is SEHNR and CDR2 is FQNEAQ (reference sequence). This CDR3 is CASSGNVNYGYTF. CDR3 nucleotide sequence: TGTGCCAGCAGCGGAAACGTTAACTATGGCTACACCTTC.

The chain uses TRBV6-1 and TRBJ2-2; 9 nucleotides match TRBD1. The CDR3 length is 17 residues. V was pared by 6 bases and J by 6 bases, with 14 bases of the junction left unmatched. The germline V gene encodes CDR1 MNHNS and CDR2 SASEGT. The CDR3 reads CASRPEGQGSRSGELFF. The CDR3 bases are TGTGCCAGCAGACCCGAAGGACAGGGGAGTAGATCCGGGGAGCTGTTTTTT.

The CDR3 region has the DNA TGCAGTGCTAGAGGGGCAGGGGGTAAAGGAGGATCCTACAATGAGCAGTTCTTC. Protein sequence: CSARGAGGKGGSYNEQFF. The chain couples TRBV20-1 to TRBJ2-1; 7 nucleotides agree with TRBD1. CDR1 and CDR2 from the germline V gene are DFQATT and SNEGSKA (reference sequence). The V segment lost 1 base and the J segment 1 base; nucleotides outside the gene matches: 13. The length of the CDR3 is 18 residues.

CDR3 in amino acids: CASSSGPTLLPADNEQFF. CDR3 bases: TGTGCCAGCAGCTCGGGACCGACCCTTCTCCCCGCAGACAATGAGCAGTTCTTC. This chain links TRBV7-3 with TRBJ2-1, with D perhaps matching TRBD1 or TRBD2 (5 bases each). The CDR3 is 18 residues long. Germline CDR1 reads SGHTA; CDR2 reads FQGTGA. V gave up 4 bases and J gave up 5 bases, with 24 bases separating them.

This chain links TRBV29-1 with TRBJ2-4; D gene ambiguous. Germline CDR1 and CDR2: SQVTM and ANQGSEA. V lost 4 bases to trimming and J lost 6 bases, with 13 bases between them. The CDR3 runs to 13 residues. In DNA form, the CDR3 reads TGCAGCGTTGTATTGCCCCACGCAAACATTCAGTACTTC. The encoded protein is CSVVLPHANIQYF.

This chain uses TRBV5-6 with TRBJ2-4, with a possible D match to TRBD1 (6 bases). The CDR3 length is 15 residues. The V end was cut by 4 bases, the J end by 6 bases, with 17 bases between. Germline assignment: CDR1 SGHDT and CDR2 YYEEEE. The CDR3 spells CASSPLRGQTNIQYF. CDR3 coding DNA: TGTGCCAGCAGCCCCCTTCGTGGACAGACAAACATTCAGTACTTC. The whole variable domain, filled in from reference TRBV5-6 and TRBJ2-4, reads DAGVTQSPTHLIKTRGQQVTLRCSPKSGHDTVSWYQQALGQGPQFIFQYYEEEERQRGNFPDRFSGHQFPNYSSELNVNALLLGDSALYLCASSPLRGQTNIQYFGAGTRLSVL.

CDR3 residues: CASSYSSRGRFDEQFF. CDR3 coding DNA: TGTGCCAGCAGTTACTCGAGCAGGGGGCGATTCGATGAGCAGTTCTTC. The genes are TRBV6-2 or TRBV6-3 and TRBJ2-1; 8 nucleotides agree with TRBD1. Trimming removed 0 bases from V and 8 bases from J; junction bases left unmatched: 9. The CDR3 runs to 16 residues. Germline CDR1 MNHEY, CDR2 SVGEGT.

This clonotype was picked up a small number of times. V and J are TRBV20-1 and TRBJ2-1, with 10 nucleotides matching TRBD1. After removal of 6 bases from V and 9 bases from J, the junction contained 14 bases not matched to a gene. CDR1 is DFQATT and CDR2 is SNEGSKA in the germline V gene (reference sequence). The CDR3 totals 15 residues. The CDR3 here is CSAEDRGDGNSEQFF. The CDR3 DNA reads TGCAGTGCCGAGGACAGGGGGGATGGTAACAGTGAGCAGTTCTTC.

The chain is built from TRBV20-1 and TRBJ1-3, with D possibly TRBD1 on 5 matching bases. The V end lost 1 base, the J end lost 4 bases, and 11 bases lay between the germline ends. The CDR3 loop spans 14 amino acids. Germline CDR1 DFQATT, CDR2 SNEGSKA (reference sequence). DNA for the CDR3: TGCAGTGCTAGAGTCGGGGCAGCGGGAAACACCATATATTTT. It is translated as CSARVGAAGNTIYF.

The table lists this clonotype with a few counts. This rearrangement joins TRBV7-8 to TRBJ1-4; D is unclear. The CDR3 length is 18 residues. Germline CDR1 SGHVS, CDR2 FQNEAQ. Trimming shortened V by 1 base and J by 8 bases, and 23 bases separated the two germline ends. CDR3 nucleotide sequence: TGTGCCAGCAGCTTAGAATCGGTGCTAATGGAACGGGAGGAAAAACTGTTTTTT. Its protein is CASSLESVLMEREEKLFF.

The chain recombines TRBV11-3 with TRBJ2-5, with D unclear. This CDR3 spans 13 amino acids. With 0 bases removed from V and 5 bases from J, the gap between germline ends came to 7 bases. Germline CDR1 and CDR2: SGHNT and YENEEA. The CDR3 bases are TGTGCCAGCAGCTTAGATGGTGACGAGACCCAGTACTTC. It yields the protein CASSLDGDETQYF.

V is TRBV29-1 and J is TRBJ2-3, with 9 bases aligning to TRBD1. CDR1 is SQVTM, CDR2 ANQGSEA, per germline. This CDR3 comprises 13 residues. Trimming cost V 5 bases and J 1 base; bases outside gene matches: 1. The CDR3, as DNA: TGCAGCGTTCGACAGGGGGGCACAGATACGCAGTATTTT. Protein sequence: CSVRQGGTDTQYF.

This clonotype was seen a handful of times. The chain couples TRBV5-4 to TRBJ2-1, with 8 nucleotides matching TRBD1. Trimming removed 2 bases from V and 5 bases from J; junction bases left unmatched: 18. This CDR3 has 19 amino acids. From germline, CDR1 is SGHNT and CDR2 YYREEE (reference sequence). The CDR3 DNA reads TGTGCCAGCAGCTTAATTGATCCCCGTCACAGGGGGATCAACAATGAGCAGTTCTTC. Amino acids: CASSLIDPRHRGINNEQFF.

Details on this clonotype: This may come from a read error, since a much larger clone is one base off. The J gene is TRBJ1-1, the V gene TRBV12-3 or TRBV12-4; D may be TRBD1 (5 bases). The CDR3 contains 13 residues. The CDR3: CASSGAMNTEPFF. CDR3 sequence (DNA): TGTGCCAGCAGCGGGGCAATGAACACTGAACCTTTCTTT.

The chain links TRBV15 to TRBJ2-7; D is unclear. The CDR3 spans 14 residues. Germline CDR1 is LNHNV and CDR2 is YYDKDF (reference sequence). Trimming took off 0 bases at V and 1 base at J, with 7 bases between the two ends. CDR3 nucleotides: TGTGCCACCAGCAGAGAAACCGGATCCTACGAGCAGTACTTC. Protein: CATSRETGSYEQYF.